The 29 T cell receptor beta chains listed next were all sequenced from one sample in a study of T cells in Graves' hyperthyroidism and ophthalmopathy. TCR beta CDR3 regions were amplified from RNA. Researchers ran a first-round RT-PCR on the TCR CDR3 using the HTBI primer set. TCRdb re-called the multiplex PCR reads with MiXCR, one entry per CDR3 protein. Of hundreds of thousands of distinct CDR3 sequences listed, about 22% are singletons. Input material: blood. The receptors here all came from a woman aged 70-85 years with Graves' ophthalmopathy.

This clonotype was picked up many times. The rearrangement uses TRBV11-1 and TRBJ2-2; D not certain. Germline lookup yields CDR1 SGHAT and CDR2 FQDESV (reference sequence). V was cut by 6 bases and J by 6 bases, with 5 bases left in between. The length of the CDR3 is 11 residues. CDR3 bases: TGTGCCAGCAGTTTCGCCGGGGAGCTGTTTTTT. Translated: CASSFAGELFF.

The CDR3 DNA sequence: TGCGCCAGCAGCCCCCAGGAGGGGGGAGGGACCTACGAGCAGTACTTC. Its protein is CASSPQEGGGTYEQYF. The gene calls are TRBV5-1 and TRBJ2-7; a possible D gene is TRBD2 (7 bases). Germline CDR1 is SGHRS and CDR2 is YFSETQ. The CDR3 totals 16 residues. V was clipped by 4 bases and J by 2 bases, with 19 bases between them.

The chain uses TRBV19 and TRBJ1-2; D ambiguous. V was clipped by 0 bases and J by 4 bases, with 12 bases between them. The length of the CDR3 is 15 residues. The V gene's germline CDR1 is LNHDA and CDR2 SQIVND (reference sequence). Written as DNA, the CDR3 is TGTGCCAGTAGTATAGAAGGGTACTCCCCCTATGGCTACACCTTC. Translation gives CASSIEGYSPYGYTF.

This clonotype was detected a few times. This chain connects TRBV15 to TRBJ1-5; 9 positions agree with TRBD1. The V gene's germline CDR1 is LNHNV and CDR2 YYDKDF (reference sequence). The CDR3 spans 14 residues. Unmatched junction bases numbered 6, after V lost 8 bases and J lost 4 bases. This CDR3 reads CATSPGTGNQPQHF. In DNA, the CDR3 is TGTGCCACCTCCCCCGGGACAGGGAATCAGCCCCAGCATTTT.

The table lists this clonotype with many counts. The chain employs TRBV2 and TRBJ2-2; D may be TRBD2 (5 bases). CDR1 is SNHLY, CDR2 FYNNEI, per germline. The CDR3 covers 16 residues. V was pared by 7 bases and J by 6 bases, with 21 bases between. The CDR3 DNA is TGTGCCAGCACCCTGCTCTGGGGTCTAGCTGCCGGGGAGCTGTTTTTT. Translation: CASTLLWGLAAGELFF.

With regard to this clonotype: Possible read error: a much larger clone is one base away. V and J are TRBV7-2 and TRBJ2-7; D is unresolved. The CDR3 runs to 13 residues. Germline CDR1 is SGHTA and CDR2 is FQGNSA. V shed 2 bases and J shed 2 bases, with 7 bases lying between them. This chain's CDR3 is CASSLPSTYEQYF. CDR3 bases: TGTGCCAGCAGCTTACCCTCGACCTACGAGCAGTACTTC.

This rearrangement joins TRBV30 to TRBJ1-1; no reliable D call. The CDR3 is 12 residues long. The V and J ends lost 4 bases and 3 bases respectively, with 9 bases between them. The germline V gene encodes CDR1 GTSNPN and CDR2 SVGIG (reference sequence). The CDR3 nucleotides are TGTGCCTGGATAATTTGGGACACTGAAGCTTTCTTT. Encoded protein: CAWIIWDTEAFF.

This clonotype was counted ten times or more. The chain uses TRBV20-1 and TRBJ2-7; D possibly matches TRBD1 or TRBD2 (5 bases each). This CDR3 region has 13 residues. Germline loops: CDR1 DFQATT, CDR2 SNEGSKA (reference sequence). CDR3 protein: CSIPGRNSYEQYF. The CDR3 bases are TGCAGCATACCGGGACGTAACTCCTACGAGCAGTACTTC.

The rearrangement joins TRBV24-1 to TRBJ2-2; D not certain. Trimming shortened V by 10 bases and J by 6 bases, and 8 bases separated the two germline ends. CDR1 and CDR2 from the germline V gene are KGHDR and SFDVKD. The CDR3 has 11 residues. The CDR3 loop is CATLYPGELFF. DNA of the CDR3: TGTGCCACTCTCTATCCCGGGGAGCTGTTTTTT.

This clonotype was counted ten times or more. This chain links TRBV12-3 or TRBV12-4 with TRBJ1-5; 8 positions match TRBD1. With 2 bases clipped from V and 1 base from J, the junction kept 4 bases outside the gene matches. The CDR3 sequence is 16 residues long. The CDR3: CASSLIAGGSNQPQHF. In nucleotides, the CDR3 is TGTGCCAGCAGTTTAATCGCAGGGGGCAGCAATCAGCCCCAGCATTTT.

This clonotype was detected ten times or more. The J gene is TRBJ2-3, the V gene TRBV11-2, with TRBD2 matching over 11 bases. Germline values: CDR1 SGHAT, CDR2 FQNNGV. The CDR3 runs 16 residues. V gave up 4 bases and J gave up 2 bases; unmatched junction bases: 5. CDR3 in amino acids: CASSSRTSGYTDTQYF. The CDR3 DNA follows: TGTGCCAGCAGCTCCCGGACTAGCGGGTACACAGATACGCAGTATTTT. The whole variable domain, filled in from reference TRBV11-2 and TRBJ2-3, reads EAGVAQSPRYKIIEKRQSVAFWCNPISGHATLYWYQQILGQGPKLLIQFQNNGVVDDSQLPKDRFSAERLKGVDSTLKIQPAKLEDSAVYLCASSSRTSGYTDTQYFGPGTRLTVL.

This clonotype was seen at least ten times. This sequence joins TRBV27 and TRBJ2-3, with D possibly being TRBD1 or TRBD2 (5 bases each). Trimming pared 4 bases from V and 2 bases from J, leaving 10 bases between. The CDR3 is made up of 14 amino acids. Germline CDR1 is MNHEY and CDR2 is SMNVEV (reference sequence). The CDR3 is CASSSGTNTDTQYF. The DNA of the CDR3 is TGTGCCAGCAGTTCCGGGACCAACACAGATACGCAGTATTTT.

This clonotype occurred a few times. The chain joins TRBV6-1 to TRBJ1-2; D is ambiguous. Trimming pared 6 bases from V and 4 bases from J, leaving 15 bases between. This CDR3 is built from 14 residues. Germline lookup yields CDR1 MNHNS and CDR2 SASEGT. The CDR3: CASRNTPTSYGYTF. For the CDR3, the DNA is TGTGCCAGCAGGAATACCCCGACAAGCTATGGCTACACCTTC.

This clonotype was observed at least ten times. CDR3 DNA: TGTGCCACCAGCAGAGATCTTGGTACAGGACCAGGGGAAAAACTGTTTTTT. It specifies CATSRDLGTGPGEKLFF. The chain has TRBV15 and TRBJ1-4; possibly TRBD1 for D (5 bases). Germline V lookup: CDR1 LNHNV, CDR2 YYDKDF (reference sequence). The CDR3 covers 17 residues. Trimming left V 0 bases short and J 8 bases short, with 19 bases between. Variable domain in full (rest from reference TRBV15 and TRBJ1-4): DAMVIQNPRYQVTQFGKPVTLSCSQTLNHNVMYWYQQKSSQAPKLLFHYYDKDFNNEADTPDNFQSRRPNTSFCFLDIRSPGLGDTAMYLCATSRDLGTGPGEKLFFGSGTQLSVL.

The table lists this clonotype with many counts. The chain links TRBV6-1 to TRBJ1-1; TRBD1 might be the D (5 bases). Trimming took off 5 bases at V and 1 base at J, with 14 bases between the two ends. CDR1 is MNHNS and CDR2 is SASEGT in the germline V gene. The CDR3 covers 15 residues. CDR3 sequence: CASSQRSRANTEAFF. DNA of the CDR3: TGTGCCAGCAGTCAGCGGAGCAGGGCGAACACTGAAGCTTTCTTT.

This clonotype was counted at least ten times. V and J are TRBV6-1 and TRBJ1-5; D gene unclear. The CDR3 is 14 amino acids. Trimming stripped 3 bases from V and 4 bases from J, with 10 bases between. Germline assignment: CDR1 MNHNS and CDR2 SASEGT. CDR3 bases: TGTGCCAGCAGTGACAAACGGAATAATCAGCCCCAGCATTTT. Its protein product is CASSDKRNNQPQHF.

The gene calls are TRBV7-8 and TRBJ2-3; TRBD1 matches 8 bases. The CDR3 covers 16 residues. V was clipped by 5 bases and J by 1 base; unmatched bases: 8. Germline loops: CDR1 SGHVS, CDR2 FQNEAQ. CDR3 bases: TGTGCCAGCAGCCCTCGACAGGGGACGGGCACAGATACGCAGTATTTT. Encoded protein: CASSPRQGTGTDTQYF.

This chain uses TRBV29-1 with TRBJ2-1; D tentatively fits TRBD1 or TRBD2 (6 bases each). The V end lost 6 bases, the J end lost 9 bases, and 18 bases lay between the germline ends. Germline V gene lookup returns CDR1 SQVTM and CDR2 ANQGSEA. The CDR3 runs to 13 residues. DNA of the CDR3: TGCAGCGTCCAGGGGACCTTGGGGGGTGAGCAGTTCTTC. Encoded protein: CSVQGTLGGEQFF.

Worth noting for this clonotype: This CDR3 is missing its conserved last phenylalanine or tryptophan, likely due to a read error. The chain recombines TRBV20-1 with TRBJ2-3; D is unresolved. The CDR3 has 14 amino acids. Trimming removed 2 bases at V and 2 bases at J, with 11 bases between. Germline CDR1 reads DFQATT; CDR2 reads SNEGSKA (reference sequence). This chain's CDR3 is CSARKMAATDTQYL. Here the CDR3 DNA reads TGCAGTGCTAGAAAAATGGCCGCCACAGATACGCAGTATTTA.

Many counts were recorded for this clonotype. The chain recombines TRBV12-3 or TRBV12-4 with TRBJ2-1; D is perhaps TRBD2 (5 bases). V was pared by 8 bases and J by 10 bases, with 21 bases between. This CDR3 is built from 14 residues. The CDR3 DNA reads TGTGCCAGCGCTAGGAGGTCTACGGTCAACGAGCAGTTCTTC. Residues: CASARRSTVNEQFF.

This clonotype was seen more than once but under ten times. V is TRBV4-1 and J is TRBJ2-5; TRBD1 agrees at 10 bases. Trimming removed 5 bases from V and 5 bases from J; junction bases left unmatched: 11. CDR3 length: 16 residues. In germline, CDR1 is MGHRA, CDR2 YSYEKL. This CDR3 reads CASSEFSGQGRETQYF. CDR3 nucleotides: TGCGCCAGCAGCGAATTCTCGGGACAGGGGAGGGAGACCCAGTACTTC.

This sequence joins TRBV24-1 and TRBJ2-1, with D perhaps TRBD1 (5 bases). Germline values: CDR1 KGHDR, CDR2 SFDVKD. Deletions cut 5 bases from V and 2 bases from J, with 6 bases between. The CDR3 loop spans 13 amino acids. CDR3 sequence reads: CATSGRAYNEQFF. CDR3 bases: TGTGCCACCAGTGGCAGGGCCTACAATGAGCAGTTCTTC.

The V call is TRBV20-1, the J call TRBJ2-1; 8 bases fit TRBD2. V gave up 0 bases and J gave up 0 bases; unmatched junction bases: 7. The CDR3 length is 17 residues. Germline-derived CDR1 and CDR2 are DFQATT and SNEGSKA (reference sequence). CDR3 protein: CSARDSGGGSSYNEQFF. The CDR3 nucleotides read TGCAGTGCTAGAGACTCCGGCGGGGGGAGCTCCTACAATGAGCAGTTCTTC.

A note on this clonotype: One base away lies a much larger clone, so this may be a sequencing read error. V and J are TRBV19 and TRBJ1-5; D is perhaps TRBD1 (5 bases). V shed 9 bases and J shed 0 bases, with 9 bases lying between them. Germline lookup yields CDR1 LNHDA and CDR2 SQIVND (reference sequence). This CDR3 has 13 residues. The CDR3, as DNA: TGTGCCAGCAGGGTTTATAGCAATCAGCCCCAGCATTTT. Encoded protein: CASRVYSNQPQHF.

CDR3 amino acids: CASGIYTWTGGDTQYF. DNA of the CDR3: TGTGCTAGTGGTATCTACACTTGGACAGGGGGGGATACGCAGTATTTT. The chain employs TRBV12-5 and TRBJ2-3; 10 bases agree with TRBD1. CDR3 length: 16 residues. Germline V CDR1 and CDR2: LGHNT, FRNRAP. J was trimmed by 6 bases and V by 5 bases; bases with no gene match: 11.

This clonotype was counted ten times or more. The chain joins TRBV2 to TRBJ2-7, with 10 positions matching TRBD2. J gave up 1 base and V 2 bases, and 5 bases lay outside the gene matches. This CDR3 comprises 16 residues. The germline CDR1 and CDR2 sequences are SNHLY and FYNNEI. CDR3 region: CASSELAGAASYEQYF. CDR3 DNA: TGTGCCAGCAGTGAACTAGCGGGAGCGGCGTCCTACGAGCAGTACTTC.

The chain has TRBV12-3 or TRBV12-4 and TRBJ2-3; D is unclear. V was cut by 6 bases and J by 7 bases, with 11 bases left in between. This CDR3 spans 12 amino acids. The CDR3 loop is CASRQIGNTQYF. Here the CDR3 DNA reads TGTGCCAGCAGGCAGATAGGGAATACGCAGTATTTT.

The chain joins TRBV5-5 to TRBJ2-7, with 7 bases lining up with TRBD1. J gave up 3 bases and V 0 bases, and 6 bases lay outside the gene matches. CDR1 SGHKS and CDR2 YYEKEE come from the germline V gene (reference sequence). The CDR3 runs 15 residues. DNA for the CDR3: TGTGCCAGCAGCTTGGACCGGGCAGGGGGCTACGAGCAGTACTTC. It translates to CASSLDRAGGYEQYF.

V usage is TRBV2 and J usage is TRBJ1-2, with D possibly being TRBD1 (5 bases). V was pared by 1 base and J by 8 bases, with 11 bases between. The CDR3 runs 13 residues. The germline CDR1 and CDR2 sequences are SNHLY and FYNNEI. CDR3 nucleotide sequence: TGTGCCAGCAGTGAAGGGGGCAGTAAGGGCTACACCTTC. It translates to CASSEGGSKGYTF.